This TCR beta chain was captured by sequencing in a study of blood T cell repertoires in COVID-19. Data came from immunoSEQ multiplex PCR; TCRdb stores just in-frame clones and leaves some out. The sample comprises around 110,000 clones, 90% of which are singletons, and approximately 1.9% rests with the top ten. The CDR3 is made up of 14 amino acids. Germline CDR1 SGHVS, CDR2 FNYEAQ. The V and J ends lost 3 bases and 1 base respectively, with 8 bases between them. Sample: peripheral blood. The sequence was obtained from a human donor with active COVID-19. The donor label of this sample is uncertain. The V gene is TRBV7-6, the J gene TRBJ2-3; no firm D call. As DNA, the CDR3 is TGTGCCAGCAGCTTGTTTGCAGGCACAGATACGCAGTATTTT. It encodes CASSLFAGTDTQYF. Using reference TRBV7-6 and TRBJ2-3 for the parts outside the CDR3, the full variable domain is GAGVSQSPRYKVTKRGQDVALRCDPISGHVSLYWYRQALGQGPEFLTYFNYEAQQDKSGLPNDRFSAERPEGSISTLTIQRTEQRDSAMYRCASSLFAGTDTQYFGPGTRLTVL.